This T cell receptor beta chain originates from a study of glioma-infiltrating T cells. CDR1 is GTSNPN and CDR2 is SVGIG in the germline V gene (reference sequence). The CDR3 is made up of 14 amino acids. Trimming cost V 0 bases and J 4 bases, with 12 bases left between them. Study-wide results and limits: Tissue and blood shared very few CDR3 sequences. Tissue-blood divergence was below expectation in non-neoplastic patients, above in gliomas.

Turning to this clonotype: As yet, its antigen is unknown.

TCR alpha and beta CDR3 regions were amplified from RNA using iRepertoire nested multiplex PCR. Input was roughly 95-400 ng of tissue mRNA or PBMC total RNA. TCRdb re-called the multiplex PCR reads with MiXCR, one entry per CDR3 protein. The table shows around 190,000 distinct CDR3 sequences, with 25% to 35% occurring only once. The sequenced sample was glioma tissue, nonneoplastic brain tissue, or PBMCs (not recorded which). The chain carries TRBV30 and TRBJ1-2; D remains ambiguous. The sequence was obtained from a human donor with low-grade glioma or glioblastoma, undergoing nonglioma brain surgery, or in good health (not recorded which). The CDR3 loop is CAWSVVGFFYGYTF. The CDR3 DNA reads TGTGCCTGGAGTGTGGTCGGATTTTTCTATGGCTACACCTTC.